Each of the 27 T cell receptor beta chains below was sequenced from the same sample in a study of cytomegalovirus exposure and HLA in healthy donors. The PCR made use of 60 Vbeta and 13 Jbeta primers. Sequencing was performed with immunoSEQ multiplex PCR; in TCRdb, only in-frame clones are kept and a portion is missing. The sample lists about 130,000 clones, 81% occurring once. Sequenced: PBMCs. The receptors derive from a man younger than 30 in good health and CMV-seronegative.

The CDR3 nucleotides are TGTGCCAGCACCCGACAGGGGATTGATTCACCCCTCCACTTT. This encodes CASTRQGIDSPLHF. This rearrangement joins TRBV6-5 to TRBJ1-6; 8 bases fit TRBD1. CDR1 and CDR2 (germline): MNHEY, SVGAGI. The CDR3 totals 14 residues. V lost 7 bases, J lost 8 bases, and 7 bases stayed unmatched.

The CDR3 DNA sequence: TGTGCCAGCAGGGAACAGGGGACTAATAATTCACCCCTCCACTTT. Protein sequence: CASREQGTNNSPLHF. V gene TRBV2 combines with J gene TRBJ1-6; 7 bases are shared with TRBD1. With 6 bases clipped from V and 5 bases from J, the junction kept 7 bases outside the gene matches. Germline loops: CDR1 SNHLY, CDR2 FYNNEI. This CDR3 contains 15 residues.

The chain recombines TRBV6-1 with TRBJ1-5; D is unresolved. CDR1 is MNHNS and CDR2 is SASEGT in the germline V gene. Trimming pared 3 bases from V and 0 bases from J, leaving 9 bases between. CDR3 length: 15 residues. CDR3 loop: CASSEISYSNQPQHF. The DNA for the CDR3 is TGTGCCAGCAGTGAGATTAGCTATAGCAATCAGCCCCAGCATTTT.

This clone was seen more than once but under ten times. V is TRBV5-1 and J is TRBJ1-5; D gene unclear. CDR3 length: 14 residues. CDR1 is SGHRS, CDR2 YFSETQ, per germline. Trimming left V 0 bases short and J 1 base short, with 5 bases between. CDR3 DNA sequence: TGCGCCAGCAGCTTGGGCGGGAGCAATCAGCCCCAGCATTTT. Protein product: CASSLGGSNQPQHF.

This clone appeared a single time. V and J are TRBV10-3 and TRBJ1-5; D may be TRBD1 (6 bases). The CDR3 has 16 residues. V lost 5 bases, J lost 5 bases, and 19 bases lay in between. The germline V gene encodes CDR1 ENHRY and CDR2 SYGVKD. The CDR3 is CAISPPYRVFDQPQHF. The CDR3 DNA reads TGTGCCATCAGTCCCCCTTACAGGGTTTTTGATCAGCCCCAGCATTTT.

This clone was detected once. V usage is TRBV7-6 and J usage is TRBJ1-5; no definite D call. The CDR3 runs 16 residues. CDR1 is SGHVS and CDR2 is FNYEAQ in the germline V gene. V lost 1 base and J 6 bases, leaving 16 bases between the germline ends. The chain's CDR3 is CASSLGVSTDGQPQHF. For the CDR3, the DNA is TGTGCCAGCAGCTTAGGGGTCAGTACAGACGGTCAGCCCCAGCATTTT.

This clone was detected only a few times. The gene calls are TRBV29-1 and TRBJ1-2; D not certain. Trimming took 0 bases from V and 5 from J, leaving 16 bases between them. The CDR3 length is 15 residues. The germline V gene encodes CDR1 SQVTM and CDR2 ANQGSEA. CDR3 in DNA: TGCAGCGTTGAAGATCCGTGGCGGGTAATATATGGCTACACCTTC. Amino acid sequence: CSVEDPWRVIYGYTF.

The chain carries TRBV4-3 and TRBJ2-7; D is possibly TRBD1 (5 bases). CDR1 is LGHNA, CDR2 YSLEER, per germline. The CDR3 contains 14 residues. V lost 2 bases to trimming and J lost 5 bases, with 13 bases between them. Here the CDR3 DNA reads TGCGCCAGCAGCCAAAGTCGAGGCAGGGACGAGCAGTACTTC. Protein sequence: CASSQSRGRDEQYF.

J is TRBJ1-5 and V is TRBV2; 9 positions match TRBD1. CDR3 size: 15 residues. CDR1 is SNHLY and CDR2 is FYNNEI in the germline V gene. Losses at the gene ends were 7 bases for V and 4 bases for J; bases not matched to a gene: 8. The CDR3 sequence: CASKFRDRENQPQHF. CDR3 nucleotides: TGTGCCAGCAAGTTCCGGGACAGGGAAAATCAGCCCCAGCATTTT. Based on the CDR3 plus reference TRBV2 and TRBJ1-5, the full variable domain is EPEVTQTPSHQVTQMGQEVILRCVPISNHLYFYWYRQILGQKVEFLVSFYNNEISEKSEIFDDQFSVERPDGSNFTLKIRSTKLEDSAMYFCASKFRDRENQPQHFGDGTRLSIL.

This clone was counted only a few times. J is TRBJ1-4 and V is TRBV7-4; 8 positions agree with TRBD1. Germline V gene sequence: CDR1 SGHVT, CDR2 SQSDAQ. This CDR3 is built from 14 residues. The V and J ends lost 4 bases and 8 bases, in that order; junction bases with no gene match: 6. CDR3 sequence reads: CASSSTGVGEKLFF. The CDR3 DNA reads as TGTGCCAGCAGCTCGACAGGGGTCGGCGAAAAACTGTTTTTT.

This clone was found once. The chain joins TRBV6-4 to TRBJ1-4; no clear D. V shed 6 bases and J shed 7 bases, with 6 bases lying between them. Germline loops: CDR1 MRHNA, CDR2 SNTAGT. This CDR3 is 11 amino acids long. CDR3 coding DNA: TGTGCCAGCAGCGCCGGTGAAAAACTGTTTTTT. This encodes CASSAGEKLFF.

The chain couples TRBV4-1 to TRBJ1-2; D not certain. Between the trimmed V and J ends, which lost 0 bases and 4 bases, there was a span of 6 bases. The CDR3 loop spans 13 amino acids. The V gene's germline CDR1 is MGHRA and CDR2 YSYEKL. The CDR3 DNA sequence: TGCGCCAGCAGCCAAGACCGGGTCTATGGCTACACCTTC. Amino acids: CASSQDRVYGYTF.

The gene calls are TRBV7-9 and TRBJ2-7; 9 bases are shared with TRBD1. Looked up from germline, CDR1 is SEHNR and CDR2 is FQNEAQ (reference sequence). This CDR3 region has 13 residues. J was trimmed by 5 bases and V by 5 bases; bases with no gene match: 4. The CDR3 protein is CASSPRTGDEQYF. CDR3 nucleotide sequence: TGTGCCAGCAGCCCGAGGACAGGGGACGAGCAGTACTTC.

The chain employs TRBV5-1 and TRBJ1-2; 7 nucleotides line up with TRBD1. CDR1 and CDR2 (germline): SGHRS, YFSETQ. With V trimmed by 7 bases and J by 2 bases, 8 bases remained unmatched. The CDR3 is 14 amino acids. The CDR3 protein is CASRQGDRNYGYTF. The CDR3 bases are TGCGCCAGCCGACAGGGCGACCGGAACTATGGCTACACCTTC.

The rearrangement uses TRBV27 and TRBJ1-2; a possible D gene is TRBD1 (6 bases). Germline lookup yields CDR1 MNHEY and CDR2 SMNVEV (reference sequence). V was pared by 5 bases and J by 2 bases, with 12 bases between. The CDR3 is made up of 14 amino acids. The CDR3 region has the DNA TGTGCCAGCAGTCACAGGGATCTGAACTATGGCTACACCTTC. It encodes CASSHRDLNYGYTF.

The V and J genes are TRBV7-8 and TRBJ2-7; D call uncertain. Germline V gene sequence: CDR1 SGHVS, CDR2 FQNEAQ. This CDR3 contains 13 residues. The V and J ends lost 5 bases and 6 bases respectively, with 14 bases between them. The CDR3 reads CASSPEPSREQYF. The CDR3 DNA reads as TGTGCCAGCAGCCCCGAACCAAGCCGCGAGCAGTACTTC.

The chain joins TRBV11-3 to TRBJ2-3; TRBD1 matches 7 bases. The germline V gene has CDR1 SGHNT and CDR2 YENEEA. Germline trimming cut 5 bases from V and 2 bases from J; bases unmatched to any gene: 13. The CDR3 loop spans 17 amino acids. CDR3 nucleotide sequence: TGTGCCAGCAGCATTGGATCCCGGGACAGATTCACAGATACGCAGTATTTT. Protein product: CASSIGSRDRFTDTQYF.

This clone has more than one count but fewer than ten. The genes are TRBV5-6 and TRBJ1-1, with D uncertain. The germline V and J ends were trimmed by 1 base and 4 bases, with 8 bases remaining between them. The germline CDR1 and CDR2 sequences are SGHDT and YYEEEE. The length of the CDR3 is 13 residues. The CDR3 region is CASSLNRFTEAFF. The CDR3 bases are TGTGCCAGCAGCTTGAACAGATTCACTGAAGCTTTCTTT.

The chain is built from TRBV7-2 and TRBJ2-3, with D tentatively TRBD1 (6 bases). The V end lost 4 bases, the J end lost 2 bases, and 16 bases lay between the germline ends. This CDR3 comprises 16 residues. CDR1 and CDR2 (germline): SGHTA, FQGNSA. CDR3 nucleotide sequence: TGTGCCAGCAGCTACCTTCCGGGGACAAACACAGATACGCAGTATTTT. This translates into CASSYLPGTNTDTQYF.

The J gene is TRBJ1-1, the V gene TRBV30, with TRBD1 matching over 9 bases. The CDR3 contains 16 residues. Per germline, CDR1 GTSNPN and CDR2 SVGIG (reference sequence). V lost 2 bases and J lost 6; bases outside the gene matches: 13. The CDR3 region is CAWSKLGTGSPAEAFF. In DNA form, the CDR3 reads TGTGCCTGGAGTAAATTAGGGACAGGGAGTCCAGCTGAAGCTTTCTTT. Full variable domain (remainder filled in from reference TRBV30 and TRBJ1-1): SQTIHQWPATLVQPVGSPLSLECTVEGTSNPNLYWYRQAAGRGLQLLFYSVGIGQISSEVPQNLSASRPQDRQFILSSKKLLLSDSGFYLCAWSKLGTGSPAEAFFGQGTRLTVV.

This chain connects TRBV30 to TRBJ1-5; 12 bases align to TRBD1. CDR1 GTSNPN and CDR2 SVGIG come from the germline V gene (reference sequence). With 3 bases clipped from V and 7 bases from J, the junction kept 7 bases outside the gene matches. The CDR3 has 15 amino acids. CDR3: CAWRAGTGGGQPQHF. The CDR3 nucleotides read TGTGCCTGGAGGGCCGGGACAGGGGGCGGACAGCCCCAGCATTTT.

This clone has only a few counts. J is TRBJ2-3 and V is TRBV6-1, with TRBD1 as a possible D gene (6 bases). Germline lookup yields CDR1 MNHNS and CDR2 SASEGT. This CDR3 contains 15 residues. V dropped 1 base and J dropped 0 bases, with 8 bases sitting between them. The CDR3 region has the DNA TGTGCCAGCAGTGAAGTCACAGGGAGCACAGATACGCAGTATTTT. It encodes CASSEVTGSTDTQYF.

The chain links TRBV4-3 to TRBJ1-2, with 8 bases aligning to TRBD1. V lost 2 bases and J lost 3; bases outside the gene matches: 5. The V gene's germline CDR1 is LGHNA and CDR2 YSLEER. The CDR3 totals 15 residues. The CDR3 DNA follows: TGCGCCAGCAGCCAACAGGGGGCCGGGGACTATGGCTACACCTTC. This codes for CASSQQGAGDYGYTF.

The chain is built from TRBV7-6 and TRBJ2-3; TRBD1 agrees at 7 bases. The V gene's germline CDR1 is SGHVS and CDR2 FNYEAQ. V shed 4 bases and J 4 bases; nucleotides not matched to a gene: 8. There are 15 residues in the CDR3. The CDR3 protein is CASSSSRGLADTQYF. Here the CDR3 DNA reads TGTGCCAGCAGCTCAAGCAGGGGGTTGGCAGATACGCAGTATTTT.

The chain recombines TRBV30 with TRBJ1-1; 7 positions agree with TRBD1. The junction had 10 bases not matched to a gene; V was cut back by 3 bases and J by 0 bases. CDR3 size: 16 residues. Germline V gene data show CDR1 as GTSNPN and CDR2 as SVGIG (reference sequence). CDR3 coding DNA: TGTGCCTGGAGAACCGGGACAGCAATGATGAACACTGAAGCTTTCTTT. Protein product: CAWRTGTAMMNTEAFF.

This clone showed up just a few times. The chain uses TRBV6-6 and TRBJ1-2; 11 bases match TRBD1. CDR1 and CDR2 from the germline V gene are MNHNY and SVGAGI (reference sequence). The V and J ends lost 3 bases and 3 bases, in that order; junction bases with no gene match: 6. The CDR3 is 16 residues long. The chain's CDR3 is CASSYSDRGRDYGYTF. The CDR3 DNA reads as TGTGCCAGCAGTTATTCGGACAGGGGGCGCGACTATGGCTACACCTTC.

The chain is built from TRBV7-9 and TRBJ1-3; D might be TRBD1 (6 bases). The CDR3 has 15 amino acids. Germline CDR1 and CDR2: SEHNR and FQNEAQ (reference sequence). Trimming took 5 bases from V and 0 from J, leaving 11 bases between them. The CDR3 nucleotides are TGTGCCAGCAGCCACCTGGACAGCTCTGGAAACACCATATATTTT. It is translated as CASSHLDSSGNTIYF.